These 4 T cell receptor beta chains share one sample of origin, sequenced in a study of blood T cell repertoires in COVID-19. Only in-frame clones appear in the TCRdb table, and some are missing; sequencing was by immunoSEQ multiplex PCR. The repertoire consists of 200,000 to 250,000 clones, with around nine tenths occurring once and the leading ten covering around 4.8%. The specimen was peripheral blood. The receptor source for this set is a woman in her thirties or forties with acute or convalescent COVID-19.

The chain links TRBV6-5 to TRBJ1-2; 9 bases match TRBD1. Germline values: CDR1 MNHEY, CDR2 SVGAGI. Unmatched junction bases numbered 5, after V lost 7 bases and J lost 2 bases. This CDR3 contains 14 residues. The chain's CDR3 is CASKPGQGNYGYTF. DNA for the CDR3: TGTGCCAGCAAACCCGGACAGGGGAACTATGGCTACACCTTC.

This sequence joins TRBV24-1 and TRBJ1-1; D possibly corresponds to TRBD1 (6 bases). V lost 4 bases and J 6 bases, leaving 11 bases between the germline ends. Looked up from germline, CDR1 is KGHDR and CDR2 is SFDVKD. The CDR3 has 13 amino acids. The CDR3 DNA sequence: TGTGCCACCAGTGACCCAACAGGGTCTGAAGCTTTCTTT. The encoded protein is CATSDPTGSEAFF.

The CDR3 nucleotides are TGTGCCAGCTCCCTCGACAGAGTTCGGATCTCCTATAATTCACCCCTCCACTTT. Amino acids: CASSLDRVRISYNSPLHF. The gene calls are TRBV18 and TRBJ1-6; the D gene is possibly TRBD1 (5 bases). Germline lookup yields CDR1 KGHSH and CDR2 LQKENI. This CDR3 region has 18 residues. Trimming cost V 6 bases and J 0 bases, with 18 bases left between them.

This clone is a singleton in its sample. The rearrangement links TRBV24-1 to TRBJ1-4; D call uncertain. CDR1 is KGHDR, CDR2 SFDVKD, per germline. The CDR3 runs 16 residues. The V gene lost 8 bases and the J gene lost 4 bases, with 19 bases spanning the gap. As DNA, the CDR3 is TGTGCCACCACCATCGACACTCAAAACCTTAATGAAAAACTGTTTTTT. The encoded protein is CATTIDTQNLNEKLFF.